This entry lists 16 T cell receptor beta chains sequenced from one sample in a study of T-cell memory formation after mild COVID-19. In TCRdb, the 5' RACE reads were re-called with MiXCR into one record per CDR3 protein. The sample holds fewer than 150,000 distinct CDR3 sequences; over 15% are singletons and the top ten take approximately 5.2%. Specimen: PBMCs or a T cell subset sorted from them (not recorded which). These receptors all stem from a man aged 18 to 29 who had mild COVID-19 (a few samples of this study predate the infection). Cell type and time point are not known.

The chain couples TRBV27 to TRBJ2-4; no clear D gene. V was trimmed by 6 bases and J by 0 bases, leaving 18 bases between them. The CDR3 contains 17 residues. Germline CDR1 MNHEY, CDR2 SMNVEV (reference sequence). The CDR3 is CASRTTGGVLAKNIQYF. DNA for the CDR3: TGTGCCAGCAGGACCACCGGCGGAGTGCTAGCCAAAAACATTCAGTACTTC.

This clonotype was seen a few times. The gene calls are TRBV5-5 and TRBJ2-3, with D maybe TRBD1 (7 bases). The CDR3 has 17 residues. V was trimmed by 6 bases and J by 5 bases, leaving 25 bases between them. Germline CDR1 reads SGHKS; CDR2 reads YYEKEE (reference sequence). CDR3 DNA sequence: TGTGCCAGCACCTCAAAACAGGGGTCGGGGGCGAGAGATACGCAGTATTTT. Its protein is CASTSKQGSGARDTQYF.

Many counts were recorded for this clonotype. The chain links TRBV20-1 to TRBJ2-3, with D tentatively TRBD2 (5 bases). The CDR3 contains 13 residues. Germline V lookup: CDR1 DFQATT, CDR2 SNEGSKA (reference sequence). Trimming took off 6 bases at V and 4 bases at J, with 14 bases between the two ends. CDR3 residues: CSALVGRADTQYF. CDR3 coding DNA: TGCAGTGCCCTGGTAGGGCGGGCAGATACGCAGTATTTT.

The J gene is TRBJ2-4, the V gene TRBV7-2; TRBD2 matches at 8 bases. Looked up from germline, CDR1 is SGHTA and CDR2 is FQGNSA. Trimming took 4 bases from V and 7 from J; bases not matched to a gene: 12. There are 16 residues in the CDR3. This CDR3 is CASSSPIYERGNIQYF. CDR3 bases: TGTGCCAGCAGCTCACCTATTTACGAGCGGGGGAACATTCAGTACTTC. Full variable domain (rest looked up from reference TRBV7-2 and TRBJ2-4): GAGVSQSPSNKVTEKGKDVELRCDPISGHTALYWYRQSLGQGLEFLIYFQGNSAPDKSGLPSDRFSAERTGGSVSTLTIQRTQQEDSAVYLCASSSPIYERGNIQYFGAGTRLSVL.

This clonotype occurred a few times. V gene TRBV6-1 combines with J gene TRBJ2-5, with a weak D call TRBD2 (5 bases). This CDR3 has 14 residues. Looked up from germline, CDR1 is MNHNS and CDR2 is SASEGT. Trimming took off 1 base at V and 5 bases at J, with 11 bases between the two ends. CDR3 bases: TGTGCCAGCAGTGAAGGGGCGGGCCACGAGACCCAGTACTTC. As protein: CASSEGAGHETQYF.

This clonotype was seen ten or more times. V gene TRBV7-2 combines with J gene TRBJ2-1; D is ambiguous. Germline V gives CDR1 SGHTA, CDR2 FQGNSA. CDR3 length equals 11 residues. Trimming removed 2 bases at V and 5 bases at J, with 1 base between. CDR3 sequence: CASSLNNEQFF. The CDR3 nucleotides read TGTGCCAGCAGCTTAAACAATGAGCAGTTCTTC.

The chain has TRBV5-1 and TRBJ2-2, with 9 bases matching TRBD1. The CDR3 extends over 15 amino acids. Trimming removed 4 bases from V and 1 base from J; junction bases left unmatched: 2. Germline loops: CDR1 SGHRS, CDR2 YFSETQ. The CDR3 sequence: CASSAGQGNTGELFF. CDR3 nucleotides: TGCGCCAGCAGCGCGGGACAGGGGAACACCGGGGAGCTGTTTTTT.

J is TRBJ1-6 and V is TRBV6-1, with TRBD1 as a possible D gene (6 bases). The CDR3 runs 16 residues. Germline V CDR1 and CDR2: MNHNS, SASEGT. Trimming removed 6 bases at V and 7 bases at J, with 19 bases between. In nucleotides, the CDR3 is TGTGCCAGCAGCGATCAAGGGGGTCTGACCAATTCACCCCTCCACTTT. This sequence encodes CASSDQGGLTNSPLHF.

V is TRBV30 and J is TRBJ1-4; D is uncertain. V gave up 2 bases and J gave up 8 bases, with 9 bases separating them. This CDR3 is built from 12 residues. Germline V lookup: CDR1 GTSNPN, CDR2 SVGIG (reference sequence). The CDR3 spells CAWSLGWEKLFF. The DNA of the CDR3 is TGTGCCTGGAGTTTGGGTTGGGAAAAACTGTTTTTT.

This clonotype was counted many times. The chain is built from TRBV7-6 and TRBJ2-6; D remains ambiguous. CDR3 length: 14 residues. Germline V gene data show CDR1 as SGHVS and CDR2 as FNYEAQ. Trimming stripped 3 bases from V and 0 bases from J, with 3 bases between. The CDR3 DNA reads as TGTGCCAGCAGCTTCCGCTCTGGGGCCAACGTCCTGACTTTC. It encodes CASSFRSGANVLTF. Full variable domain (outside the CDR3, taken from reference TRBV7-6 and TRBJ2-6): GAGVSQSPRYKVTKRGQDVALRCDPISGHVSLYWYRQALGQGPEFLTYFNYEAQQDKSGLPNDRFSAERPEGSISTLTIQRTEQRDSAMYRCASSFRSGANVLTFGAGSRLTVL.

This clonotype has only a few counts. The chain uses TRBV11-2 and TRBJ2-7; the D is unclear. The CDR3 has 13 residues. The ends were cut back, 0 bases at V and 2 bases at J, with 5 bases in the middle. CDR1 and CDR2 from the germline V gene are SGHAT and FQNNGV. The DNA of the CDR3 is TGTGCCAGCAGCTTAGATCCCGCCTACGAGCAGTACGTC. Protein sequence: CASSLDPAYEQYV.

This clonotype was seen repeatedly, ten times or more. This sequence joins TRBV29-1 and TRBJ2-3, with 8 bases lining up with TRBD1. CDR1 and CDR2 (germline): SQVTM, ANQGSEA. V was pared by 7 bases and J by 12 bases, with 6 bases of the junction left unmatched. The CDR3 runs to 10 residues. In DNA form, the CDR3 reads TGCAGCGCGGGGACAGGCGGCCAGTATTTT. Protein product: CSAGTGGQYF.

The V and J genes are TRBV6-6 and TRBJ1-2; D may be TRBD1 (5 bases). The V gene's germline CDR1 is MNHNY and CDR2 SVGAGI (reference sequence). The CDR3 contains 12 residues. Between the trimmed V and J ends, which lost 2 bases and 8 bases, there was a span of 9 bases. The chain's CDR3 is CASSYKEGGYTF. In DNA, the CDR3 is TGTGCCAGCAGTTACAAGGAGGGGGGCTACACCTTC.

This clonotype appeared a few times. This chain links TRBV2 with TRBJ2-3; possible D gene TRBD2, 6 bases. CDR1 and CDR2 (germline): SNHLY, FYNNEI. The CDR3 spans 15 residues. The V gene lost 6 bases and the J gene lost 2 bases, with 15 bases spanning the gap. The CDR3 here is CASSLASVPTDTQYF. In DNA form, the CDR3 reads TGTGCCAGCAGCCTAGCGTCCGTCCCCACAGATACGCAGTATTTT. The full variable domain, rest sourced from reference TRBV2 and TRBJ2-3, is EPEVTQTPSHQVTQMGQEVILRCVPISNHLYFYWYRQILGQKVEFLVSFYNNEISEKSEIFDDQFSVERPDGSNFTLKIRSTKLEDSAMYFCASSLASVPTDTQYFGPGTRLTVL.

The CDR3 protein is CASSIVTEYSNQPQHF. As DNA, the CDR3 is TGTGCCAGTAGTATAGTCACGGAATATAGCAATCAGCCCCAGCATTTT. The chain joins TRBV19 to TRBJ1-5; D unresolved. CDR1 is LNHDA, CDR2 SQIVND, per germline (reference sequence). CDR3 size: 16 residues. Trimming shortened V by 1 base and J by 0 bases, and 10 bases separated the two germline ends.

This sequence joins TRBV10-3 and TRBJ2-5, with D perhaps matching TRBD1 (6 bases). Germline assignment: CDR1 ENHRY and CDR2 SYGVKD. Trimming removed 4 bases at V and 4 bases at J, with 19 bases between. This CDR3 has 16 amino acids. CDR3 bases: TGTGCCATCAGTGCGACAGGTCAGGGAAGTCTAGAGACCCAGTACTTC. Residues: CAISATGQGSLETQYF.